These T cell receptor beta chains were read from a single sample in a study of CD8+CD57+ T cells in acquired aplastic anemia. Each CDR3 protein is one row after TCRdb ran MiXCR on the reads. This sample has about 98,000 distinct CDR3 sequences, with 55% to 75% found just once. Sequenced input: sorted CD4+, CD8+, or CD8+CD57+ T cells (not recorded which) from PBMCs. These receptors were collected from a human donor with aplastic anemia. Each CDR3 is given with its conserved first and last residue. D genes are given only for firm matches. Rows give clone size only sometimes, using once, few, many, or a class for an expanded clone.

abundance: .; d_gene: TRBD2; v_gene: TRBV10-2; j_gene: TRBJ2-7; CDR3nt: TGCGCCAGCAGCTTGGCCGCGGGGGATCACTACGAGCAGTACTTC; CDR3aa: CASSLAAGDHYEQYF
abundance: .; d_gene: TRBD2; v_gene: TRBV11-2; j_gene: TRBJ2-7; CDR3nt: TGTGCCAGCAGCTCCCAACTAGCGGGGGCAAACGAGCAGTACTTC; CDR3aa: CASSSQLAGANEQYF
abundance: .; d_gene: .; v_gene: TRBV20-1; j_gene: TRBJ2-3; CDR3nt: TGCAGTGCTAACACAGCGGGCCTTAGCACAGATACGCAGTATTTT; CDR3aa: CSANTAGLSTDTQYF
abundance: .; d_gene: .; v_gene: TRBV15; j_gene: TRBJ2-5; CDR3nt: TGTGCCACCAGCAGAGATCGGCTGGCCTGGGAGACCCAGTACTTC; CDR3aa: CATSRDRLAWETQYF
abundance: few; d_gene: TRBD1; v_gene: TRBV29-1; j_gene: TRBJ2-7; CDR3nt: TGCAGCGTTGGCCGGCAGGGGGCCTACGAGCAGTACTTC; CDR3aa: CSVGRQGAYEQYF
abundance: .; d_gene: TRBD1; v_gene: TRBV2; j_gene: TRBJ1-1; CDR3nt: TGTGCCAGCAGTGCGGGACAGTTGAACACTGAAGCTTTCTTT; CDR3aa: CASSAGQLNTEAFF
abundance: .; d_gene: TRBD1; v_gene: TRBV5-5; j_gene: TRBJ1-1; CDR3nt: TGCGCCACCCGAACCGGGACAGAGAACACTGAAGCTTTCTTT; CDR3aa: CATRTGTENTEAFF
abundance: .; d_gene: .; v_gene: TRBV14; j_gene: TRBJ2-7; CDR3nt: TGTGCCAGCAGCCGATTGGGCGAGCAGTACTTC; CDR3aa: CASSRLGEQYF
abundance: once; d_gene: TRBD1; v_gene: TRBV6-1; j_gene: TRBJ2-5; CDR3nt: TGTGCCAGCAGTGAATCTATGGGCAGGGGGCAGGAGACCCAGTACTTC; CDR3aa: CASSESMGRGQETQYF
abundance: .; d_gene: .; v_gene: TRBV2; j_gene: TRBJ2-2; CDR3nt: TGTGCCAGCAGTGTAGATTGGCCCACCGGGGAGCTGTTTTTT; CDR3aa: CASSVDWPTGELFF
abundance: .; d_gene: .; v_gene: TRBV7-2; j_gene: TRBJ2-1; CDR3nt: TGTGCCAGCAGCAAACGATACAATGAGCAGTTCTTC; CDR3aa: CASSKRYNEQFF
abundance: many; d_gene: TRBD2; v_gene: TRBV7-8; j_gene: TRBJ2-3; CDR3nt: TGTGCCAGCAAGACCGGGACTAGCGGGGGAGATACGCAGTATTTT; CDR3aa: CASKTGTSGGDTQYF
abundance: .; d_gene: .; v_gene: TRBV7-9; j_gene: TRBJ2-2; CDR3nt: TGTGCCAGCAGCCTTGGGACGGCCGGGGAGCTGTTTTTT; CDR3aa: CASSLGTAGELFF
abundance: .; d_gene: .; v_gene: TRBV24-1; j_gene: TRBJ1-5; CDR3nt: TGTGCCACCGCTGGCAAGGGCGGGGAGAATCAGCCCCAGCATTTT; CDR3aa: CATAGKGGENQPQHF
abundance: .; d_gene: .; v_gene: TRBV10-3; j_gene: TRBJ2-6; CDR3nt: TGTGCCATCAGTGATCAGGACAGACAGTCTCTACCTGGGGCCAACGTCCTGACTTTC; CDR3aa: CAISDQDRQSLPGANVLTF
abundance: .; d_gene: .; v_gene: TRBV20-1; j_gene: TRBJ2-2; CDR3nt: TGCAGTGCTGGACAGCCAACGAACACCGGGGAGCTGTTTTTT; CDR3aa: CSAGQPTNTGELFF
abundance: .; d_gene: TRBD1; v_gene: TRBV2; j_gene: TRBJ1-1; CDR3nt: TGTGCCAGCAGGGCCTCTAGGGGGCGGAACACTGAAGCTTTCTTT; CDR3aa: CASRASRGRNTEAFF
abundance: .; d_gene: .; v_gene: TRBV7-9; j_gene: TRBJ2-3; CDR3nt: TGTGCCAGCAGCTTAGGCTCATTTGCGGATACGCAGTATTTT; CDR3aa: CASSLGSFADTQYF
abundance: .; d_gene: TRBD2; v_gene: TRBV11-1; j_gene: TRBJ2-1; CDR3nt: TGTGCCAGCAGCCTGACTAGCGGGGGGGCAAGCAATGAGCAGTTCTTC; CDR3aa: CASSLTSGGASNEQFF
abundance: .; d_gene: .; v_gene: TRBV5-1; j_gene: TRBJ2-2; CDR3nt: TGCGCCAGCAGGGGACAAGGGGCGAACACCGGGGAGCTGTTTTTT; CDR3aa: CASRGQGANTGELFF
abundance: .; d_gene: .; v_gene: TRBV15; j_gene: TRBJ2-2; CDR3nt: TGTGCCACCAGAATCCGACAGTCCACCGGGGAGCTGTTTTTT; CDR3aa: CATRIRQSTGELFF
abundance: .; d_gene: TRBD2; v_gene: TRBV7-7; j_gene: TRBJ2-1; CDR3nt: TGTGCCACCAGCCCCAATCGGCGGGAGACGGATGAGCAGTTCTTC; CDR3aa: CATSPNRRETDEQFF